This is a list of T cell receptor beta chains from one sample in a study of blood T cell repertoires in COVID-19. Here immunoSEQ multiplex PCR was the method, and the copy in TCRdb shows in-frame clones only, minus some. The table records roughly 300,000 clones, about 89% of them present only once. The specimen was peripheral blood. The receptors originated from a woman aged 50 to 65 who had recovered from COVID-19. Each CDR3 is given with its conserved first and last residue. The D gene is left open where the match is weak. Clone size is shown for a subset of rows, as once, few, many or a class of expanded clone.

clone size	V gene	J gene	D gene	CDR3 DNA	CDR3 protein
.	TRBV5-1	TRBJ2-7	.	TGCGCCAGCAGCTTAGCCCCCGTGGAGGGCGAGCAGTACTTC	CASSLAPVEGEQYF
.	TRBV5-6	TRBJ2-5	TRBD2	TGTGCCAGCAGCTTACTAGCGGCCCAAGAGACCCAGTACTTC	CASSLLAAQETQYF
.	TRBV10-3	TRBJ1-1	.	TGTGCCATCAGTGAGGTGGCAGGGACTGAAGCTTTCTTT	CAISEVAGTEAFF
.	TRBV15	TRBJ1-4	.	TGTGCCACCAGCATAGGGGGAACTAATGAAAAACTGTTTTTT	CATSIGGTNEKLFF
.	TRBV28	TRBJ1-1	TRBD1	TGTGCCAGCAGGGGGACAGGGCCATTGAACACTGAAGCTTTCTTT	CASRGTGPLNTEAFF
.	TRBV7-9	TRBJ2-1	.	TGTGCCAGCAATCTGGGGCAGCCTAATGAGCAGTTCTTC	CASNLGQPNEQFF
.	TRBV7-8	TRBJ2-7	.	TGTGCCAGCAGCAACCGGGACTTGACGACATACTTC	CASSNRDLTTYF
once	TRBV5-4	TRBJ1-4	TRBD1	TGTGCCAGCAGAGAATCAGGGGGCCGTGAAAAACTGTTTTTT	CASRESGGREKLFF
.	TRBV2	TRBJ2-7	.	TGTGCCAGCGGCAGGGAAAACTACGAGCAGTACTTC	CASGRENYEQYF
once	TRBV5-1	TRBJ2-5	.	TGCGCCAGCAGCTTGGGTACCGTCCAGGGGGGAGAGACCCAGTACTTC	CASSLGTVQGGETQYF
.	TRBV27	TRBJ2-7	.	TGTGCCAGCATTAAAAGATGGGGGCGGACTTCCTACGAGCAGTACTTC	CASIKRWGRTSYEQYF
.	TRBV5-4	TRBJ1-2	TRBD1	TGTGCCAGCAGCTTCCCAGGGGGCGACTATGGCTACACCTTC	CASSFPGGDYGYTF
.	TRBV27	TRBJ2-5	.	TGTGCCAGCGCCTCGGGCGGGGAGACCCAGTACTTC	CASASGGETQYF
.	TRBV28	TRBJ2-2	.	TGTGCCAGCAGTTTAACGGTCGGGGAGCTGTTTTTT	CASSLTVGELFF
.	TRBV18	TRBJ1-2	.	TGTGCCAGCTCACCAAGACAGACTGAGGGCTACACCTTC	CASSPRQTEGYTF
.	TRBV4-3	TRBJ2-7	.	TGCGCCAGCAGCCAAGGGGCGCGGGCAGGGGCTTTCCACGAGCAGTACTTC	CASSQGARAGAFHEQYF
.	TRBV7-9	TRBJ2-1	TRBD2	TGTGCCAGCAGCTTAGAGGCTAGCGGCCACAATGAGCAGTTCTTC	CASSLEASGHNEQFF
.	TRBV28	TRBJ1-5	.	TGTGCCAGCAGTTCAACAGGGTTAATTCAGCCCCAGCATTTT	CASSSTGLIQPQHF
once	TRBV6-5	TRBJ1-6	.	TGTGCCAGCAGTTACCCCTCCGAGGGTGATAATTCACCCCTCCACTTT	CASSYPSEGDNSPLHF
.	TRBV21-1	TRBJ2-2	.	TGTGCCAGCAGCATGAGGCAAACAAACCCCCGGAACCAGGGTACCGGGGAGCTGTTTTTT	CASSMRQTNPRNQGTGELFF
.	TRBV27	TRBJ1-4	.	TGTGCCAGCAGTTTATACGTGGGCAGGGCGAGCGAAAAACTGTTTTTT	CASSLYVGRASEKLFF
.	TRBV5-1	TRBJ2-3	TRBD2	TGCGCCAGCAATGTAGCGGGGGGCACAGATACGCAGTATTTT	CASNVAGGTDTQYF
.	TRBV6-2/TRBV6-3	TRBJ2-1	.	TGTGCCAGCAGTTACTCCCCGAAGCCAGCGGCGATCTACAATGAGCAGTTCTTC	CASSYSPKPAAIYNEQFF
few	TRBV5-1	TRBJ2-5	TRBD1	TGCGCCAGCAGCTTGACAGGGGGAGAGACCCAGTACTTC	CASSLTGGETQYF
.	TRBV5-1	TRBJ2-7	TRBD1	TGCGCCAGCAGACAGGGGGCGGGAGAGCAGTACTTC	CASRQGAGEQYF
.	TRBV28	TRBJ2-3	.	TGTGCCACGACTACAGATACGCAGTATTTT	CATTTDTQYF
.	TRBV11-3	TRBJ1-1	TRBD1	TGTGCCAGCAGCTTACAGGGGGCTAACACTGAAGCTTTCTTT	CASSLQGANTEAFF
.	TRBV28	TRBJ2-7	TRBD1	TGTGCCAGCAGTTTAGGAGGCAGGGGGTACGAGCAGTACTTC	CASSLGGRGYEQYF
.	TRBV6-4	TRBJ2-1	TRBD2	TGTGCCAGCGGAAAGACTAGCGGGCCCTACAATGAGCAGTTCTTC	CASGKTSGPYNEQFF
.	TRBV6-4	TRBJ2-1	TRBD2	TGTGCCAGCAGTGACTCAGGGTCGGGAGGGAACAATGAGCAGTTCTTC	CASSDSGSGGNNEQFF
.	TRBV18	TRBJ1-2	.	TGTGCCAGCTCACCAACTATTGTGGATGGCTACACCTTC	CASSPTIVDGYTF